The sample holds a few counts of the clone carrying this TCR beta chain. This entry comes from a study of regulatory T cells in long-lasting Graves disease. V was cut by 4 bases and J by 2 bases, with 19 bases left in between. CDR1 is MGHDK, CDR2 SYGVNS, per germline. The CDR3 is made up of 17 amino acids. Time point indicated: newly diagnosed GD, antithyroid drugs for less than 3 months. PBMC-extracted RNA yielded the TCR library. Arm-PCR with iRepertoire HTBI primers amplified the CDR3 regions for these TCR beta libraries. TCRdb ran MiXCR on the multiplex PCR reads and lists one entry per CDR3 protein. The sample records 410,000 or so distinct CDR3 sequences, about 15% being singletons. The same sample was also used in a study of T cells in Graves' hyperthyroidism and ophthalmopathy.

The specimen was peripheral blood mononuclear cells (PBMCs), collected at new diagnosis, from a patient treated with antithyroid drugs. This chain connects TRBV25-1 to TRBJ2-3; D assignment may be TRBD1 or TRBD2 (6 bases each). The TCR originated in a woman between 25 and 40 years old with Graves disease. The CDR3 DNA reads as TGTGCCAGCAGTGGGGGGGCAGTCCTTCGGGTCACAGATACGCAGTATTTT. Protein sequence: CASSGGAVLRVTDTQYF.